Given below is one T cell receptor (beta chain) in context. In terms of age and location, participants ranged from roughly 18 to 100 years and lived in 24 US areas. Cohort allocation depended upon clinical history that participants reported. The sample comes from a study of blood T cell repertoires in COVID-19. Study as a whole: The origin of the acute and convalescent COVID-19 samples was the United States, Italy and Spain.

CDR1 is MNHEY and CDR2 is SMNVEV in the germline V gene (reference sequence). Trimming at V came to 5 bases and at J to 6 bases, leaving 14 bases not matched to a gene. There are 16 residues in the CDR3. How the authors handled the data: Reference gene primer amplification in the assay estimated nucleated cell counts. Assay: immunoSEQ multiplex PCR; the TCRdb copy retains only in-frame clones and omits some. The DNA gave D and trimming, while V, J and clone size come from that table. The repertoire includes hundreds of thousands of clones, just under 90% of them detected once, and almost 4% sits in the top ten.

Sequencing used PBMCs or T cells enriched from blood (not recorded which). The clonotype was recovered from a woman in her 30s with acute COVID-19. The genes are TRBV27 and TRBJ2-7, with 9 nucleotides matching TRBD1. The CDR3 sequence: CASSNHPRGQGSEQYF. For the CDR3, the DNA is TGTGCCAGCAGTAACCACCCAAGGGGACAGGGATCCGAGCAGTACTTC.